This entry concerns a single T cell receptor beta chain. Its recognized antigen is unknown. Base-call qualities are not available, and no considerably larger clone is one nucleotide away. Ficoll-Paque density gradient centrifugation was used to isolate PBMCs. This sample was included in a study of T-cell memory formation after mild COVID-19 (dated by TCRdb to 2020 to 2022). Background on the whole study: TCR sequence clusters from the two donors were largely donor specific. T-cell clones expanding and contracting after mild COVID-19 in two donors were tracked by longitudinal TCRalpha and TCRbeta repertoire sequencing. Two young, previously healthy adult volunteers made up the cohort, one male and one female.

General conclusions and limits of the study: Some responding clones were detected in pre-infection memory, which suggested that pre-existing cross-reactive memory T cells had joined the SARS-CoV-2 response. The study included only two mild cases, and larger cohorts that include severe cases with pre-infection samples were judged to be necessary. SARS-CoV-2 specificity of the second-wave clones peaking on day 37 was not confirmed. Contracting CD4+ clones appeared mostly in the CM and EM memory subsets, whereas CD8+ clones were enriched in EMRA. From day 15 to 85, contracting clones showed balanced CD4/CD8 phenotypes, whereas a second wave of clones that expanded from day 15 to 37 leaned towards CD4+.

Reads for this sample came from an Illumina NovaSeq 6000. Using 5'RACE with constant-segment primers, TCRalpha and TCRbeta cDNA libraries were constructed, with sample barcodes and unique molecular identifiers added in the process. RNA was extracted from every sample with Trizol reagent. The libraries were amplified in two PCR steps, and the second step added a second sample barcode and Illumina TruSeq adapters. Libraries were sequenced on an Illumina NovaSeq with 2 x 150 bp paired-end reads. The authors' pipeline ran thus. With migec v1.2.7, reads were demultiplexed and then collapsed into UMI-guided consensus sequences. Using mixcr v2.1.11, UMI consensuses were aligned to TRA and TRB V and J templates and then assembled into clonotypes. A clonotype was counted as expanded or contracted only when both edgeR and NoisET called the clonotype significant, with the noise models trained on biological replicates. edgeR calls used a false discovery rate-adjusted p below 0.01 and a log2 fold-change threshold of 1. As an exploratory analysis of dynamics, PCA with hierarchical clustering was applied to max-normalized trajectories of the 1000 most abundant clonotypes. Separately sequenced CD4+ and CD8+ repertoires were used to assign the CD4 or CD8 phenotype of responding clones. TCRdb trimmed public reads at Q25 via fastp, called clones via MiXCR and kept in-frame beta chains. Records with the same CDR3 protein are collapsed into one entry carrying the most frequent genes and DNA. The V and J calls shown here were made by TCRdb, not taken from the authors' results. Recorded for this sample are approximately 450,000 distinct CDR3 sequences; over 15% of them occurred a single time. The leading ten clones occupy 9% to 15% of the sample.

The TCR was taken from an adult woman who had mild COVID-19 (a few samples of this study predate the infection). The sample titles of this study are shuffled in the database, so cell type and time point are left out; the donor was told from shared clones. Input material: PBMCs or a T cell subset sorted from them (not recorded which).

CDR3 sequence: CASSPRPKTIYGYTF. The DNA is as follows: TGTGCCAGCAGCCCTAGGCCTAAAACTATCTATGGCTACACCTTC. This chain joins TRBV7-2 to TRBJ1-2, with the D gene uncertain. There are 15 amino acids in the CDR3, from cysteine to phenylalanine inclusive. Just CDR3 DNA is preserved here, 45 bases in frame from base 1. Between the V and J ends, shortened by 5 bases and 4 bases respectively, the junction contains 17 bases. CDR1 SGHTA and CDR2 FQGNSA are derived from the germline V gene.